This TCR beta chain was captured in a study of cytomegalovirus exposure and HLA in healthy donors. Germline CDR1 and CDR2: KGHSH and LQKENI. The trim removed 1 base at V and 0 bases at J, leaving 14 bases unmatched. There are 19 residues in the CDR3. Method: immunoSEQ multiplex PCR; TCRdb's copy keeps in-frame clones and lacks some. This table has about 160,000 clones, around 92% appearing once. A remark on this clone: Antigen specificity is unknown.

Notes on the study in general: Among TCR beta chains, those listed as cytomegalovirus-associated numbered about 160. Among TCR sequences, most were rare, though some public TCRs appeared in many donors.

The V and J genes are TRBV18 and TRBJ1-1; 7 nucleotides agree with TRBD1. The sequence derives from a young woman in good health and CMV-seropositive. Sequencing input: PBMCs. CDR3 amino acids: CASSPHRPGQTYMNTEAFF. CDR3 nucleotides: TGTGCCAGCTCACCACATAGACCGGGACAGACTTATATGAACACTGAAGCTTTCTTT.